The sequence of this T cell receptor (beta chain) was determined in a study of beta chain features in type 1 diabetes. Study-wide results and limits: Insertions were fewer and deletions more numerous at VDJ junctions in type 1 diabetes patients. TCRB CDR3s were moderately but significantly shorter in Type 1 diabetes patients in all four CD4+ subsets. Because the template was cDNA, high-expressing cells might be over-represented.

Worth noting for this clone: Its antigen is unknown.

Expressed TCRB transcripts were sequenced because the entire RNA isolate underwent reverse transcription. Repertoires were generated with immunoSEQ multiplex PCR, while TCRdb's copy carries only in-frame clones and drops some. The table records some 160,000 clones, 9% to 10% of them present only once. Cells sorted by CD45RO/CCR7/CD25/CD127/CD95/CD27 comprised CD4+ naive, central memory, regulatory and stem cell-like memory cells. Purity above 95% was achieved in all sorted populations. CDR1 and CDR2 from the germline V gene are SQVTM and ANQGSEA. The V gene lost 3 bases and the J gene lost 4 bases, with 9 bases spanning the gap. The CDR3 covers 12 residues.

The sample taken for sequencing was central memory CD4+ T cells from blood. The chain recombines TRBV29-1 with TRBJ1-2, with unresolved D. The source of this sequence is a woman aged 30 to 39 with type 1 diabetes. CDR3 sequence (DNA): TGCAGCGTTGATCCTCAAGCCTATGGCTACACCTTC. Its protein is CSVDPQAYGYTF.